Below are 31 T cell receptor beta chains sequenced from a single sample in a study of T cell repertoires in aging, cancer and after chemotherapy. The template was genomic DNA from peripheral blood, not RNA. Rearranged V-D-J TRB sequences were amplified with a mixed TRB-A/B primer pool. TCRdb called the multiplex PCR reads again in MiXCR, with one record for every CDR3 protein. The sample includes roughly 8,100 distinct CDR3 sequences, around 30% of them seen just once. The sample consisted of blood. These TCRs come from a human donor in good health.

This clonotype was detected only a few times. The chain links TRBV10-3 to TRBJ2-5; D is unclear. This CDR3 spans 14 amino acids. With 3 bases removed from V and 2 bases from J, the gap between germline ends came to 10 bases. Germline loops: CDR1 ENHRY, CDR2 SYGVKD. CDR3: CAISEGANQETQYF. Written as DNA, the CDR3 is TGTGCCATCAGTGAAGGCGCCAATCAAGAGACCCAGTACTTC.

This clonotype was recorded a few times. The chain carries TRBV19 and TRBJ2-1, with no clear D. The CDR3 extends over 15 amino acids. In germline, CDR1 is LNHDA, CDR2 SQIVND (reference sequence). V was cut by 4 bases and J by 0 bases, with 10 bases left in between. CDR3: CASSTTTSSYNEQFF. The CDR3 DNA is TGTGCCAGTAGTACAACAACGAGCTCCTACAATGAGCAGTTCTTC. Using reference TRBV19 and TRBJ2-1 for the parts outside the CDR3, the full variable domain is DGGITQSPKYLFRKEGQNVTLSCEQNLNHDAMYWYRQDPGQGLRLIYYSQIVNDFQKGDIAEGYSVSREKKESFPLTVTSAQKNPTAFYLCASSTTTSSYNEQFFGPGTRLTVL.

V gene TRBV4-3 combines with J gene TRBJ2-6; 7 bases fit TRBD1. Trimming took 4 bases from V and 3 from J; bases not matched to a gene: 9. Germline CDR1 is LGHNA and CDR2 is YSLEER. CDR3 length equals 17 residues. The CDR3 DNA follows: TGCGCCAGCAGCCCCCAGGGGGATATAGATGGGGCCAACGTCCTGACTTTC. Protein: CASSPQGDIDGANVLTF.

There are a few counts of this clonotype. The chain is built from TRBV20-1 and TRBJ1-4; no reliable D call. CDR1 and CDR2 (germline): DFQATT, SNEGSKA (reference sequence). The V end was cut by 5 bases, the J end by 4 bases, with 14 bases between. The CDR3 length is 14 residues. In nucleotides, the CDR3 is TGCAGTGCTGAGGCGGCGGATAGTAATGAAAAACTGTTTTTT. Amino acids: CSAEAADSNEKLFF.

Note on this clonotype: At one end, the junction sequence differs from germline, possibly due to a read error. The chain joins TRBV19 to TRBJ1-2, with 8 bases fitting TRBD1. This CDR3 has 13 residues. Germline V gene data show CDR1 as LNHDA and CDR2 as SQIVND (reference sequence). CDR3 DNA: TGTGCCAGTAGTCCACGGACAGGGTATGGCCACACCTTC. This gives the protein CASSPRTGYGHTF.

In this sample, this clonotype turned up a few times. The chain couples TRBV5-4 to TRBJ2-3; TRBD2 agrees at 9 bases. The CDR3 totals 15 residues. The V gene end was trimmed by 2 bases and the J gene end by 6 bases; junction bases not matched to a gene: 7. Per germline, CDR1 SGHNT and CDR2 YYREEE (reference sequence). This CDR3 reads CASSLTSSGVDTQYF. The CDR3 DNA reads TGTGCCAGCAGCTTAACCTCTAGCGGGGTTGATACGCAGTATTTT.

Notes on this clonotype: This could be a read error, since a much larger clone is one nucleotide away. This rearrangement joins TRBV27 to TRBJ2-5; the match to TRBD1 covers 8 bases. The germline CDR1 and CDR2 sequences are MNHEY and SMNVEV (reference sequence). This CDR3 comprises 15 residues. V was pared by 5 bases and J by 5 bases, with 10 bases of the junction left unmatched. In DNA form, the CDR3 reads TGTGCCAGCAGTACCGGGACAGGTCAGGCGGAGACCCAGTACTTC. It encodes CASSTGTGQAETQYF.

This clonotype is classed as medium-sized. V gene TRBV6-2 or TRBV6-3 combines with J gene TRBJ2-1; the D is unclear. Between the trimmed V and J ends, which lost 4 bases and 2 bases, there was a span of 12 bases. Germline lookup yields CDR1 MNHEY and CDR2 SVGEGT. This CDR3 region has 15 residues. The CDR3 bases are TGTGCCAGCAGTTCCGTCGGTAAGACCTACAATGAGCAGTTCTTC. This sequence encodes CASSSVGKTYNEQFF.

The V gene is TRBV27, the J gene TRBJ2-5; no clear D gene. The germline gives CDR1 MNHEY, CDR2 SMNVEV (reference sequence). V lost 0 bases to trimming and J lost 0 bases, with 2 bases between them. The CDR3 runs 13 residues. This CDR3 is CASSLSYQETQYF. In nucleotides, the CDR3 is TGTGCCAGCAGTTTATCGTACCAAGAGACCCAGTACTTC.

Concerning this clonotype itself: A much more abundant neighbour one base away suggests this may be a read error. This rearrangement joins TRBV11-1 to TRBJ1-1; D not resolved. The germline V gene has CDR1 SGHAT and CDR2 FQDESV (reference sequence). The germline V and J ends were trimmed by 0 bases and 4 bases, with 18 bases remaining between them. CDR3 length: 17 residues. CDR3 sequence (DNA): TGTGCCAGCAGCTTAGCGCCCTGGCATGGGTCAGGCACTGAAGCTTTCTTT. This encodes CASSLAPWHGSGTEAFF.

The chain has TRBV6-6 and TRBJ1-1; D unresolved. The CDR3 totals 16 residues. Trimming pared 2 bases from V and 1 base from J, leaving 14 bases between. Germline assignment: CDR1 MNHNY and CDR2 SVGAGI (reference sequence). The CDR3 region has the DNA TGTGCCAGCAGTTACGGGTCAGCGGCGGGGAACACTGAAGCTTTCTTT. Translation: CASSYGSAAGNTEAFF.

This clonotype turned up a few times. The chain has TRBV6-5 and TRBJ1-5, with D perhaps TRBD1 (6 bases). The CDR3 is made up of 15 amino acids. Trimming shortened V by 0 bases and J by 4 bases, and 10 bases separated the two germline ends. Germline V gene sequence: CDR1 MNHEY, CDR2 SVGAGI. CDR3 protein: CASSYSTGRNQPQHF. The CDR3, as DNA: TGTGCCAGCAGTTACTCCACAGGGAGAAATCAGCCCCAGCATTTT.

The chain carries TRBV12-3 or TRBV12-4 and TRBJ1-5, with 11 nucleotides matching TRBD1. The length of the CDR3 is 15 residues. Trimming removed 5 bases from V and 6 bases from J; junction bases left unmatched: 6. Written as DNA, the CDR3 is TGTGCCAGCAGTCCTGGACAGGGGGCCTTTCAGCCCCAGCATTTT. This codes for CASSPGQGAFQPQHF.

Only one count was recorded for this clonotype. This sequence may be a read error, since a much larger clone differs from it by one base. The gene calls are TRBV11-2 and TRBJ2-7; TRBD2 agrees at 12 bases. The CDR3 has 14 amino acids. V shed 4 bases and J 3 bases; nucleotides not matched to a gene: 1. Germline-derived CDR1 and CDR2 are SGHAT and FQNNGV. The CDR3 DNA is TGTGCCAGCAGCTCGGGACTAGCGGGCTACGAGCAGTACTTC. It yields the protein CASSSGLAGYEQYF.

The rearrangement uses TRBV19 and TRBJ2-6; no reliable D call. The CDR3 length is 15 residues. CDR1 is LNHDA, CDR2 SQIVND, per germline (reference sequence). The V and J ends lost 7 bases and 2 bases respectively, with 12 bases between them. The CDR3 coding sequence is TGTGCCAGTATGTGGTCCCGGGCTGGGGCCAACGTCCTGACTTTC. This codes for CASMWSRAGANVLTF.

This clonotype came up a few times. The rearrangement links TRBV12-3 or TRBV12-4 to TRBJ2-2, with 7 bases that match TRBD1. The CDR3 extends over 15 amino acids. Germline trimming cut 6 bases from V and 0 bases from J; bases unmatched to any gene: 4. CDR3 sequence: CASRPGTANTGELFF. Here the CDR3 DNA reads TGTGCCAGCAGACCGGGGACAGCGAACACCGGGGAGCTGTTTTTT.

This clonotype came up a few times. CDR3 region: CASSTLGRASGEQYF. CDR3 nucleotides: TGTGCCAGCAGTACGTTGGGCAGGGCCTCTGGAGAGCAGTACTTC. The chain recombines TRBV12-3 or TRBV12-4 with TRBJ2-7; TRBD1 is a possible D gene (5 bases). Between the trimmed V and J ends, which lost 5 bases and 7 bases, there was a span of 21 bases. This CDR3 region has 15 residues.

V and J are TRBV27 and TRBJ1-4; no firm D call. CDR3 length equals 13 residues. Germline V gives CDR1 MNHEY, CDR2 SMNVEV (reference sequence). V lost 3 bases to trimming and J lost 5 bases, with 7 bases between them. CDR3 nucleotide sequence: TGTGCCAGCAGTTTTAATAGGAATGAAAAACTGTTTTTT. Translating gives CASSFNRNEKLFF.

DNA of the CDR3: TGTGCCAGCAGAGACGAACAAGCGGGGCCTCAGTTCTTC. Amino acid sequence: CASRDEQAGPQFF. This rearrangement joins TRBV12-3 or TRBV12-4 to TRBJ2-1; 7 bases are shared with TRBD2. CDR3 length: 13 amino acids. Trimming cost V 6 bases and J 13 bases; bases outside gene matches: 12.

This rearrangement joins TRBV10-3 to TRBJ2-5; either TRBD1 or TRBD2 may fit D (5 bases each). Germline V gene data show CDR1 as ENHRY and CDR2 as SYGVKD. This CDR3 comprises 11 residues. Trimming took 6 bases from V and 4 from J, leaving 6 bases between them. The CDR3 sequence: CAIRGTETQYF. The DNA of the CDR3 is TGTGCCATCAGGGGGACAGAGACCCAGTACTTC.

This clonotype turned up a few times. The chain employs TRBV24-1 and TRBJ2-2; no reliable D call. The CDR3 has 19 residues. CDR1 and CDR2 from the germline V gene are KGHDR and SFDVKD. V gave up 2 bases and J gave up 4 bases, with 22 bases separating them. CDR3 loop: CATSDSLSPYYKGTGELFF. CDR3 bases: TGTGCCACCAGTGATTCGCTTTCCCCTTATTACAAGGGCACCGGGGAGCTGTTTTTT.

The rearrangement uses TRBV15 and TRBJ1-1; weak D call: TRBD1 (5 bases). Germline V gene lookup returns CDR1 LNHNV and CDR2 YYDKDF (reference sequence). Trimming pared 0 bases from V and 2 bases from J, leaving 19 bases between. CDR3 size: 18 residues. DNA of the CDR3: TGTGCCACCAGCAGAGAAAAGGCCCAGGGATTAGTTAACACTGAAGCTTTCTTT. Translation: CATSREKAQGLVNTEAFF.

CDR3 bases: TGTGCCAGCACTACCGGGACAGGGGTGGGGTACGAGCAGTACTTC. This codes for CASTTGTGVGYEQYF. The chain links TRBV6-5 to TRBJ2-7; 10 positions agree with TRBD1. CDR1 MNHEY and CDR2 SVGAGI come from the germline V gene. The V gene end was trimmed by 7 bases and the J gene end by 4 bases; junction bases not matched to a gene: 10. The CDR3 covers 15 residues.

This clonotype was counted a few times. J is TRBJ1-2 and V is TRBV6-5, with 9 bases matching TRBD1. Looked up from germline, CDR1 is MNHEY and CDR2 is SVGAGI. Trimming at V came to 2 bases and at J to 4 bases, leaving 2 bases not matched to a gene. This CDR3 is built from 14 residues. DNA of the CDR3: TGTGCCAGCAGTTACGGGACAGGGAGCTATGGCTACACCTTC. It specifies CASSYGTGSYGYTF.

The chain links TRBV6-5 to TRBJ1-2; 10 positions agree with TRBD1. The CDR3 is 16 residues long. Germline assignment: CDR1 MNHEY and CDR2 SVGAGI. J was trimmed by 7 bases and V by 0 bases; bases with no gene match: 8. The CDR3 here is CASSYSRTGGVVGYTF. The CDR3 nucleotides are TGTGCCAGCAGTTACTCCCGGACAGGGGGTGTGGTTGGCTACACCTTC.

The V gene is TRBV27, the J gene TRBJ2-1; D unresolved. CDR3 length: 11 residues. Germline CDR1 is MNHEY and CDR2 is SMNVEV (reference sequence). V was pared by 9 bases and J by 4 bases, with 7 bases between. This CDR3 is CARRKYNEQFF. CDR3 nucleotides: TGTGCCAGAAGGAAGTACAATGAGCAGTTCTTC.

On this clonotype itself: Compared with germline, one end of the junction differs, possibly owing to a read error. CDR3 protein: CASSPQGDTEAFF. The DNA for the CDR3 is TGTGCCAGCAGTCCCCAGGGGGACACCGAAGCTTTCTTT. The J gene is TRBJ1-1, the V gene TRBV12-3 or TRBV12-4; 7 bases line up with TRBD1. The CDR3 covers 13 residues.

V is TRBV29-1 and J is TRBJ2-3; 8 nucleotides agree with TRBD2. Trimming at V came to 4 bases and at J to 4 bases, leaving 10 bases not matched to a gene. Germline V gene lookup returns CDR1 SQVTM and CDR2 ANQGSEA. The CDR3 extends over 15 amino acids. The CDR3 spells CSVGGRGGGADTQYF. CDR3 in DNA: TGCAGCGTTGGGGGTCGGGGGGGCGGAGCAGATACGCAGTATTTT.

This chain connects TRBV20-1 to TRBJ2-7, with TRBD1 as a possible D gene (5 bases). The CDR3 has 13 amino acids. The V gene lost 5 bases and the J gene lost 1 base, with 12 bases spanning the gap. Germline V CDR1 and CDR2: DFQATT, SNEGSKA (reference sequence). CDR3 sequence: CSASSGQSYEQYF. The CDR3 coding sequence is TGCAGTGCTTCGTCAGGGCAGTCCTACGAGCAGTACTTC.

In its sample, this clonotype is medium-sized (0.01 to 0.1%). The genes are TRBV19 and TRBJ2-1, with 12 bases matching TRBD1. The germline V gene encodes CDR1 LNHDA and CDR2 SQIVND (reference sequence). The CDR3 is 14 residues long. Trimming cost V 9 bases and J 12 bases; bases outside gene matches: 12. CDR3 DNA sequence: TGTGCCAGCTCAGACTCCGGGACAGGGGGCCGGCAGTTCTTC. It codes for CASSDSGTGGRQFF.

In its sample, this clonotype ranks as medium-sized. This sequence joins TRBV30 and TRBJ1-4, with 10 bases lining up with TRBD1. The CDR3 length is 14 residues. V dropped 2 bases and J dropped 6; count of bases not matched to a gene: 3. Germline lookup yields CDR1 GTSNPN and CDR2 SVGIG (reference sequence). The CDR3: CAWSSGTGDEKLFF. Written as DNA, the CDR3 is TGTGCCTGGAGTTCCGGGACAGGGGATGAAAAACTGTTTTTT. Together with reference TRBV30 and TRBJ1-4, the CDR3 gives the full variable domain: SQTIHQWPATLVQPVGSPLSLECTVEGTSNPNLYWYRQAAGRGLQLLFYSVGIGQISSEVPQNLSASRPQDRQFILSSKKLLLSDSGFYLCAWSSGTGDEKLFFGSGTQLSVL.